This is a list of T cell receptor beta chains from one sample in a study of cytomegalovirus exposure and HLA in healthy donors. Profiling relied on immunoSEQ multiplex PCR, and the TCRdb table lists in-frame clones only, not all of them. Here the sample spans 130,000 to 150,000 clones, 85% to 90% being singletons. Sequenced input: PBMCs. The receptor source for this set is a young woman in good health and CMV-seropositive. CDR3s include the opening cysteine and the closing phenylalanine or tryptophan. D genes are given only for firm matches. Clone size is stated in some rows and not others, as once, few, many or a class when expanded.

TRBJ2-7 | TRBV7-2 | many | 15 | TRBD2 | TGTGCCAGCAGCCTGGGCGGGGGTATCTCCTACGAGCAGTACTTC | CASSLGGGISYEQYF
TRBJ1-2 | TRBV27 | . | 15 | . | TGTGCCAGCAGTTTATCCCCGACAGCTAACTATGGCTACACCTTC | CASSLSPTANYGYTF
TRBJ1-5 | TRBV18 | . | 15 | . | TGTGCCAGCTCACCAGTACAAACTAAGGGGCAGCCCCAGCATTTT | CASSPVQTKGQPQHF
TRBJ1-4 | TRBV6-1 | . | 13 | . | TGTGCCAGCAGTGTAAAAGAGGGCAGACAACTGTTTTTT | CASSVKEGRQLFF
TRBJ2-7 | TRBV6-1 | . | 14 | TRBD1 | TGTGCCAGCAGTGAAGTGACAGGGGCATACGAGCAGTACTTC | CASSEVTGAYEQYF
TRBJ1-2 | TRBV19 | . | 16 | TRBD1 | TGTGCCAGTAGTATAGGTTTTGCAGGGGGGCCCTATGGCTACACCTTC | CASSIGFAGGPYGYTF
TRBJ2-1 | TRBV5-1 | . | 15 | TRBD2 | TGCGCCAGCAGCTCCCGAACTAGCGGGAGGAATGAGCAGTTCTTC | CASSSRTSGRNEQFF
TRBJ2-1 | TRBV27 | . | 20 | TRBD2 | TGTGCCAGCAGTCCCCCGGGGCTAGCGGGGGGATCTCCTACCTACAATGAGCAGTTCTTC | CASSPPGLAGGSPTYNEQFF
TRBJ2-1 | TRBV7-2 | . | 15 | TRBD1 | TGTGCCAGCAGTATCGGACAGGGCTCCTACAATGAGCAGTTCTTC | CASSIGQGSYNEQFF
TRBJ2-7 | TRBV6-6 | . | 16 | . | TGTGCCAGCAGTTACCCCGCGGCGGGAATCTCCTACGAGCAGTACTTC | CASSYPAAGISYEQYF
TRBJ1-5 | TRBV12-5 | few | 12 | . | TGTGCTAGTGCCCGGGGAGAGCAGCCCCAGCATTTT | CASARGEQPQHF
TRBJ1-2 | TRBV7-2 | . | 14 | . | TGTGCCAGCAGCTTAGCACAGAGTTGGGATGGCTACACCTTC | CASSLAQSWDGYTF
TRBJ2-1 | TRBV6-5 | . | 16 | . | TGTGCCAGCAGTTATCAGGCCGGGGAAAGCAACAATGAGCAGTTCTTC | CASSYQAGESNNEQFF
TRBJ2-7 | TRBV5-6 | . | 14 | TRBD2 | TGTGCCAGCAGCTTAGGCGGGAGTTCCTACGAGCAGTACTTC | CASSLGGSSYEQYF
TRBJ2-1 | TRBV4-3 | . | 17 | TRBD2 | TGCGCCAGCAGCCAAGGCTCTAGCGGGAGTAGGTACAATGAGCAGTTCTTC | CASSQGSSGSRYNEQFF
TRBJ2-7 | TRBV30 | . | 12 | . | TGTGCCTGGAGTGTAGCACCCTACGAGCAGTACTTC | CAWSVAPYEQYF
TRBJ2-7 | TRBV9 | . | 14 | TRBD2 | TGTGCCAGCAGCGGAGGACTAGATTCCCACGAGCAGTACTTC | CASSGGLDSHEQYF
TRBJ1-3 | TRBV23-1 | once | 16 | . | TGCGCCAGCCCCCAAGGGGTCTGCAGCTCTGGAAACACCATATATTTT | CASPQGVCSSGNTIYF
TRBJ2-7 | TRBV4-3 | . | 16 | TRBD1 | TGCGCCAGCAGCCAAGCGGCGGGACAGGGTTCTCTCGAGCAGTACTTC | CASSQAAGQGSLEQYF
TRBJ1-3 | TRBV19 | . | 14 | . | TGTGCCAGTAGTATACGGGGTTCTGGAAACACCATATATTTT | CASSIRGSGNTIYF
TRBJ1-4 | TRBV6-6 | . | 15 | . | TGTGCCAGCAGCAGGGCCTCGGTGACTAATGAAAAACTGTTTTTT | CASSRASVTNEKLFF
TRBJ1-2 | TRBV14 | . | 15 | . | TGTGCCAGCAGCCAAGATTACTTTTCGGTCTATGGCTACACCTTC | CASSQDYFSVYGYTF
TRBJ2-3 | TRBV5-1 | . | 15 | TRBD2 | TGCGCCAGCAGCCCAGGGACTAGCGGCACAGATACGCAGTATTTT | CASSPGTSGTDTQYF
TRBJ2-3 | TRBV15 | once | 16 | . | TGTGCCACCAGCAGAGATGGGAGACACTCCACAGATACGCAGTATTTT | CATSRDGRHSTDTQYF
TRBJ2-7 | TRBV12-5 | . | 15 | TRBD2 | TGTGCTAGTGGCAAAGGACTAGCGGGACACTACGAGCAGTACTTC | CASGKGLAGHYEQYF
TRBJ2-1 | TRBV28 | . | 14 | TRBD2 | TGTGCCAGCATCCCACTAGCGGGGCACCCTACCCCGTTCTTC | CASIPLAGHPTPFF
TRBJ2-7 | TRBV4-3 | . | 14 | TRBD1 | TGCGCCAGCAGCCACCGGGACAGGGGATACGAGCAGTACTTC | CASSHRDRGYEQYF
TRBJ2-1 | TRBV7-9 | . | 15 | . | TGTGCCAGCAGCTTAGTCGCGCCAACCTACAATGAGCAGTTCTTC | CASSLVAPTYNEQFF
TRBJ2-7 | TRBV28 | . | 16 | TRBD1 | TGTGCCAGCAGTCCCCTTCGGACAGGGGGCGTCTACGAGCAGTACTTC | CASSPLRTGGVYEQYF
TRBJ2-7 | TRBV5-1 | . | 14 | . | TGCGCCAGCAGCTCAACTAACCCCCCCTACGAGCAGTACTTC | CASSSTNPPYEQYF
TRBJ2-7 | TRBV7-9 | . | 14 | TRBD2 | TGTGCCACCACTACGGGACTAGCGGGAGACGAGCAGTACTTC | CATTTGLAGDEQYF
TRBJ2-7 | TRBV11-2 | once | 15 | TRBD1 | TGTGCCAGCAGCTTAGTCGGACAGGGTGTCCACGAGCAGTACTTC | CASSLVGQGVHEQYF
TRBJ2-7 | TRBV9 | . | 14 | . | TGTGCCAGCAGCGTAGCGGGAGCACTCGACGAGCAGTACTTC | CASSVAGALDEQYF
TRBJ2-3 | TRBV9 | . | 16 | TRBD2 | TGTGCCAGCAGCGAGGTTAGCGGGAGAGGTACAGATACGCAGTATTTT | CASSEVSGRGTDTQYF
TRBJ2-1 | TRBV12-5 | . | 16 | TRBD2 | TGTGCTAGTGAGGTATTGGCGGGAGGCACATACAATGAGCAGTTCTTC | CASEVLAGGTYNEQFF
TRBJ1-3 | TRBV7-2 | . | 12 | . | TGTGCCAGCAGCTTGGGCGGAAACACCATATATTTT | CASSLGGNTIYF
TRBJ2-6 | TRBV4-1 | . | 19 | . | TGCGCCAGCAGCCAAGATCGTGACCGCCTAGTGTCTGAGGCCAACGTCCTGACTTTC | CASSQDRDRLVSEANVLTF
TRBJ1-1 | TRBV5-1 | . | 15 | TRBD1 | TGCGCCAGCAGCTTCGGGGACAGGGGGAACACTGAAGCTTTCTTT | CASSFGDRGNTEAFF
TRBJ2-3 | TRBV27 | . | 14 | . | TGTGCCAGCGGAGAGGTCGGAAGGACAGATACGCAGTATTTT | CASGEVGRTDTQYF
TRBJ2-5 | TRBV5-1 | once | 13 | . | TGCGCCAGCAGCTCGCCGGGTGAAGAGACCCAGTACTTC | CASSSPGEETQYF
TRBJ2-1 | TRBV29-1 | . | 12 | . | TGCAGCGTTGAATTGAGATACAATGAGCAGTTCTTC | CSVELRYNEQFF
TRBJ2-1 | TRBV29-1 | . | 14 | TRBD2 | TGCAGCGGGACTGAGCGGGGGGCTCTCGATGAGCAGTTCTTC | CSGTERGALDEQFF
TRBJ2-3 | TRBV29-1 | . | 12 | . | TGCAGCGTTGTGGGACTCACAGATACGCAGTATTTT | CSVVGLTDTQYF
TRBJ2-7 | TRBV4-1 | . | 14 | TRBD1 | TGCGCCAGCAGAGAAACCGGGACAGCCTACGAGCAGTACTTC | CASRETGTAYEQYF
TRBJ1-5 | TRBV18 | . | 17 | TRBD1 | TGTGCCAGCTCACCACCCTCCTTGACAGGGGTGGTTCAGCCCCAGCATTTT | CASSPPSLTGVVQPQHF
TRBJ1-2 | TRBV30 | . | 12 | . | TGTGCCTCACAACGGGACTTCGGGGGCTACACCTTC | CASQRDFGGYTF
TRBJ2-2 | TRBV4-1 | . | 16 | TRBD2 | TGCGCCAGCAGCCGACTAGCGGGAGATGGCACCGGGGAGCTGTTTTTT | CASSRLAGDGTGELFF
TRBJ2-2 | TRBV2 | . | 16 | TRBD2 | TGTGCCCGCACTAATAGCGGGAGTTCGTACACCGGGGAGCTGTTTTTT | CARTNSGSSYTGELFF
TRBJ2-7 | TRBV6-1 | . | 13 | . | TGTGCCAGCACCCTGACAGGATCCTACGAGCAGTACTTC | CASTLTGSYEQYF
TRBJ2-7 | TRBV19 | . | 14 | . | TGTGCCAGTAACCAGGGGTCCACCTACTACGAGCAGTACTTC | CASNQGSTYYEQYF
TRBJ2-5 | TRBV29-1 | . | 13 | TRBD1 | TGCAGCGTCCCTGCTCGACAGGGCGAGACCCAGTACTTC | CSVPARQGETQYF
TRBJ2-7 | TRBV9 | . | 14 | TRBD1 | TGTGCCAGCAGCCAGCGACAGGGAATCGACGAGCAGTACTTC | CASSQRQGIDEQYF
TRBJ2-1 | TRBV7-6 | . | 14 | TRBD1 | TGTGCCAGCAGCCCGGAGGACAGGGGGCATGAGCAGTTCTTC | CASSPEDRGHEQFF
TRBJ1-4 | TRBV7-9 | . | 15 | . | TGTGCCAGCAGCTTCGATTTGGGTCAGGGTGAAAAACTGTTTTTT | CASSFDLGQGEKLFF
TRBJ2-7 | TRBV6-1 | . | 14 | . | TGTGCCAGCAGTGTTGTGATAGAGAGGTACGAGCAGTACTTC | CASSVVIERYEQYF
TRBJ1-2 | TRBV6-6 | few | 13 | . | TGTGCCAGCAGATTCGGGGGTAGCGAGGGCTACACCTTC | CASRFGGSEGYTF
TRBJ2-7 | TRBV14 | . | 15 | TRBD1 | TGTGCCAGCAGCCAATTCGGGACAGGTCTCTACGAGCAGTACTTC | CASSQFGTGLYEQYF